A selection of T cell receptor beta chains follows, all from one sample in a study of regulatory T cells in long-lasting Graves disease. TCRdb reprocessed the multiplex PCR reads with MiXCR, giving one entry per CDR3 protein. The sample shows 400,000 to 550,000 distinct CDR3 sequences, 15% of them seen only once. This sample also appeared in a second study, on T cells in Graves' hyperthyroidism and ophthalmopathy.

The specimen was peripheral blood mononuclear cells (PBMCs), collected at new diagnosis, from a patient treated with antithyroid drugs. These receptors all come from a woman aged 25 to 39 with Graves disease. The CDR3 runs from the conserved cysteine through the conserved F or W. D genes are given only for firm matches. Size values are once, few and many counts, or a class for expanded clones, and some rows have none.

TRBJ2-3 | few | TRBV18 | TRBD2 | CASSPRTSGRGSTDTQYF | TGTGCCAGCTCACCACGGACTAGCGGGAGAGGGAGCACAGATACGCAGTATTTT
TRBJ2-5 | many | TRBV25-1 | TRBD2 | CASSERWGGDQYF | TGTGCCAGCAGTGAGAGGTGGGGGGGAGACCAGTACTTC
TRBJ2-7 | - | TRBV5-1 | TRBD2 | CASSLPNWTSGRATSYEQYF | TGCGCCAGCAGCTTGCCCAATTGGACTAGCGGGAGGGCCACCTCCTACGAGCAGTACTTC
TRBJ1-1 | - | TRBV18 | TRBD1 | CASGNTGGNTEAFF | TGTGCCAGCGGAAATACAGGGGGAAACACTGAAGCTTTCTTT
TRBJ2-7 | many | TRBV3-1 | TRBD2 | CASSQGAGGLEQYF | TGTGCCAGCAGCCAAGGGGCGGGAGGGCTCGAGCAGTACTTC
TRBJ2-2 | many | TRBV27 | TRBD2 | CASSLRWWGAGGPGTGELFF | TGTGCCAGCAGTTTAAGGTGGTGGGGAGCGGGAGGGCCAGGCACCGGGGAGCTGTTTTTT
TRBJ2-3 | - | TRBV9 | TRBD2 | CASSVEGTSVTDTQYF | TGTGCCAGCAGCGTAGAGGGGACTAGCGTGACAGATACGCAGTATTTT
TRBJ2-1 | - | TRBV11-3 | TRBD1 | CASSSNTGTGAEQFF | TGTGCCAGCAGCTCAAACACCGGGACAGGGGCTGAGCAGTTCTTC
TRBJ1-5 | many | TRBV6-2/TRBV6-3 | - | CASSYSVFNQPQHF | TGTGCCAGCAGTTACTCGGTCTTCAATCAGCCCCAGCATTTT
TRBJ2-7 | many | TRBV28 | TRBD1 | CASLDRSSYEQYF | TGTGCCAGCCTGGACAGGAGTTCCTACGAGCAGTACTTC
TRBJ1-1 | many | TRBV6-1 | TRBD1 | CASSRQGAEYTEAFF | TGTGCCAGCAGCCGACAGGGGGCGGAGTACACTGAAGCTTTCTTT
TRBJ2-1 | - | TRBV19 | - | CASSPGPVQGKQFF | TGTGCCAGTAGCCCGGGGCCGGTGCAGGGGAAGCAGTTCTTC
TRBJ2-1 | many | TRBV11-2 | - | CASSPYGSSYNEQFF | TGTGCCAGCAGCCCCTACGGCTCCTCCTACAATGAGCAGTTCTTC
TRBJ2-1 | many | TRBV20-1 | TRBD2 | CSALPQERERSAYNEQFF | TGCAGTGCTCTACCCCAGGAGCGGGAGCGATCAGCCTACAATGAGCAGTTCTTC
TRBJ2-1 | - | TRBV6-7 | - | CASSYPPGSSYNEQFF | TGTGCCAGCAGTTACCCTCCCGGGAGCTCCTACAATGAGCAGTTCTTC
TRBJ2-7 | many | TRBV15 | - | CATSRDRRTYEQYF | TGTGCCACCAGCAGAGATCGTCGAACCTACGAGCAGTACTTC
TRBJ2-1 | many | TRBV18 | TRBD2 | CASSPPREADGDEQFF | TGTGCCAGCTCACCACCGCGGGAGGCTGACGGGGATGAGCAGTTCTTC
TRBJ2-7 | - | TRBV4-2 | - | CASSQGRTLGEQYF | TGTGCCAGCAGCCAAGGCCGGACTCTGGGAGAGCAGTACTTC
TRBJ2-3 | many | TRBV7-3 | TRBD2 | CASSPGLAGGPSAVHVGHTQYF | TGTGCCAGCAGCCCGGGACTAGCGGGAGGGCCCTCAGCGGTCCACGTGGGGCATACGCAGTATTTT
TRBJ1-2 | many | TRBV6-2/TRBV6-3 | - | CASSFGDTGYYGYTF | TGTGCCAGCAGTTTCGGGGACACCGGGTACTATGGCTACACCTTC
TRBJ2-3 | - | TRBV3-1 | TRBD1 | CASRGGQGGTDTQYF | TGTGCCAGCAGGGGCGGACAGGGAGGCACAGATACGCAGTATTTT
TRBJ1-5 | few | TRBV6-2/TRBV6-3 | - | CASSYKKIFNQPQHF | TGTGCCAGCAGTTACAAGAAGATTTTCAATCAGCCCCAGCATTTT
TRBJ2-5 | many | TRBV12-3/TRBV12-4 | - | CASSNRQGRETQYF | TGTGCCAGCAGTAACCGCCAAGGACGGGAGACCCAGTACTTC
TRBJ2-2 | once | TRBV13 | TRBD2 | CASSSTSGSNGGELFF | TGTGCCAGCAGCTCGACTAGCGGGAGTAATGGTGGGGAGCTGTTTTTT
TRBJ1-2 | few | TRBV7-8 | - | CASLSGSDYGYTF | TGTGCGAGCCTCAGCGGGTCTGACTATGGCTACACCTTC
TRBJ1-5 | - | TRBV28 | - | CASSLFDSSNQPQHF | TGTGCCAGCAGTTTATTCGACAGTAGCAATCAGCCCCAGCATTTT
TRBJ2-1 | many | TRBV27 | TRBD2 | CASSGRASYNEQFF | TGTGCCTCTAGCGGGAGGGCCTCCTACAATGAGCAGTTCTTC
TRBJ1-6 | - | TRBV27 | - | CASSFGSGLNSPLHF | TGTGCCAGCAGTTTTGGGTCCGGTCTTAATTCACCCCTCCACTTT
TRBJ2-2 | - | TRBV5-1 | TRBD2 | CASSPPFGSGRTGELFF | TGCGCCAGCAGCCCCCCCTTCGGTAGCGGGAGAACCGGGGAGCTGTTTTTT
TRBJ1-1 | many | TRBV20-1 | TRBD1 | CSARDNFSGTDLMNTEAFF | TGCAGTGCTAGAGATAATTTTTCTGGGACAGACCTAATGAACACTGAAGCTTTCTTT
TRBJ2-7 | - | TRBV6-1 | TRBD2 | CASTPGTSGPFTSYEQYF | TGTGCCAGCACCCCCGGGACTAGCGGGCCATTCACCTCCTACGAGCAGTACTTC